Listed here is a single T cell receptor beta chain. The antigen remains unidentified. The record originates from a study of radiation and T cells in renal cell carcinoma. This CDR3 spans 14 amino acids. Trimming pared 2 bases from V and 8 bases from J, leaving 10 bases between. CDR1 and CDR2 (germline): MNHEY, SVGAGI. Study-level results: Top tumor clonotypes rose in blood 2 weeks post-radiation, then contracted. Pretreatment tumor biopsies were lacking, so baseline clonotypes are unknown.

Time point given: baseline pretreatment blood. The sample's treatment: 15 Gy SBRT to primary tumor, nephrectomy 4 weeks later. Data came from immunoSEQ multiplex PCR; TCRdb stores just in-frame clones and leaves some out. This sample carries around 64,000 clones, approximately 84% of them seen once, and the ten largest clones take 7.3%. The sequenced sample was blood, obtained from a patient whose treatment included radiotherapy and nephrectomy. The chain joins TRBV6-5 to TRBJ1-6; no firm D call. The clonotype comes from a man in his 60s with renal cell carcinoma. CDR3 sequence: CASSYAGWYSPLHF. CDR3 sequence (DNA): TGTGCCAGCAGTTACGCAGGCTGGTATTCACCCCTCCACTTT.